The next 3 T cell receptor beta chains were all read from a single sample in a study of CD8 T cells in ankylosing spondylitis. Study-wide results and caveats: Apparently characteristic of ankylosing spondylitis blood was a TCR beta motif (under ten highly homologous variants).

Antigens of these TCRs are unknown. TCRdb passed the 5' RACE reads through MiXCR, listing each CDR3 protein once. The sample contains around 770,000 distinct CDR3 sequences, about 11% of which appear only once. The specimen sequenced was blood, either unsorted or a sorted T cell fraction (not recorded which). The receptors stem from a male donor with ankylosing spondylitis.

J is TRBJ2-1 and V is TRBV5-1; 12 nucleotides line up with TRBD2. This CDR3 is built from 16 residues. J was trimmed by 3 bases and V by 5 bases; bases with no gene match: 6. Per germline, CDR1 SGHRS and CDR2 YFSETQ. Here the CDR3 reads CASRPSGRARYNEQFF. For the CDR3, the DNA is TGCGCCAGCAGGCCTAGCGGGAGGGCCCGCTACAATGAGCAGTTCTTC. Filled out from reference TRBV5-1 and TRBJ2-1, the complete variable domain reads KAGVTQTPRYLIKTRGQQVTLSCSPISGHRSVSWYQQTPGQGLQFLFEYFSETQRNKGNFPGRFSGRQFSNSRSEMNVSTLELGDSALYLCASRPSGRARYNEQFFGPGTRLTVL.

CDR3 protein: CATSRDWNTGELFF. In nucleotides, the CDR3 is TGTGCCACCAGCAGAGATTGGAACACCGGGGAGCTGTTTTTT. The chain couples TRBV15 to TRBJ2-2; no clear D gene. V was pared by 0 bases and J by 1 base, with 3 bases between. The CDR3 loop spans 14 amino acids. Looked up from germline, CDR1 is LNHNV and CDR2 is YYDKDF (reference sequence).

The rearrangement links TRBV6-4 to TRBJ2-5; either TRBD1 or TRBD2 may fit D (5 bases each). This CDR3 comprises 17 residues. Trimming removed 5 bases at V and 1 base at J, with 20 bases between. The V gene's germline CDR1 is MRHNA and CDR2 SNTAGT. The chain's CDR3 is CASSRTGTRSLQETQYF. DNA of the CDR3: TGTGCCAGCAGTAGGACCGGGACGAGAAGCCTCCAAGAGACCCAGTACTTC.